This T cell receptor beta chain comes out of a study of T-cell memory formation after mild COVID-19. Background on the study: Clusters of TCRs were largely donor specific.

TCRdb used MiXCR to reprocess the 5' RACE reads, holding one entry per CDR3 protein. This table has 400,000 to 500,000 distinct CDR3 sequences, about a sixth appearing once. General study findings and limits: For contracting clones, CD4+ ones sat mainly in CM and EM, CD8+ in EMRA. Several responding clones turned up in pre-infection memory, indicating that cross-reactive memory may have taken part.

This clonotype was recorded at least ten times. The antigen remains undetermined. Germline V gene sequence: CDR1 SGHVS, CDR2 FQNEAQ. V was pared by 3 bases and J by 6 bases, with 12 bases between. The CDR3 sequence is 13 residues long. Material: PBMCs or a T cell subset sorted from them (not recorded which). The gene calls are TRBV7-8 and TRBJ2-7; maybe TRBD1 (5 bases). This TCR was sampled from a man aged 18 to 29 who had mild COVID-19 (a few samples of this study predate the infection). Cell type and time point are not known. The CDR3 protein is CASSFGRASEQYF. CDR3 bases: TGTGCCAGCAGCTTCGGCAGGGCGTCCGAGCAGTACTTC.